This TCR beta chain appears in the sequencing data of a study of CD8 T cells in Susac syndrome. This clonotype has just one count. The CDR3 runs to 13 residues. V was clipped by 3 bases and J by 2 bases, with 8 bases between them. The germline V gene has CDR1 SQVTM and CDR2 ANQGSEA. Random hexamers were used to reverse transcribe about 0.45 to 1 ug of RNA. TCRdb re-analysed the immunoSEQ multiplex PCR reads in MiXCR, keeping a single row per CDR3 protein. The sample records approximately 87,000 distinct CDR3 sequences, roughly 95% being singletons. Material for sequencing was CD8+ T cells from PBMCs. This sequence joins TRBV29-1 and TRBJ2-1; D is unclear. This TCR was recovered from a human donor with Susac syndrome. This chain's CDR3 is CSVDGPTYNEQFF. The CDR3 DNA follows: TGCAGCGTTGACGGGCCGACCTACAATGAGCAGTTCTTC.